What follows are 26 T cell receptor beta chains derived from one specimen sequenced in a study of blood T cells in healthy people across ages. Through a sample-barcoded 5' primer and a J-beta primer mix, a second PCR was run for roughly 7 to 11 cycles. TCRdb called the 5' RACE reads again in MiXCR, with one record for every CDR3 protein. The sample shows 1.5 million to 2 million distinct CDR3 sequences, about 49% of them seen only once. The sequenced sample consisted of blood. Receptor source: a woman aged 40 to 50 in good health.

In this sample, this clonotype turned up a few times. The chain is built from TRBV7-2 and TRBJ2-5, with D unresolved. Germline loops: CDR1 SGHTA, CDR2 FQGNSA. The CDR3 runs 14 residues. V lost 1 base and J 5 bases, leaving 11 bases between the germline ends. This CDR3 reads CASSLVAMQETQYF. The CDR3 nucleotides are TGTGCCAGCAGCTTAGTCGCGATGCAGGAGACCCAGTACTTC.

The chain combines TRBV6-2 or TRBV6-3 with TRBJ2-7; 7 bases match TRBD1. CDR3 length: 16 residues. The ends lost 2 bases at V and 1 base at J; junction bases unmatched: 8. In germline, CDR1 is MNHEY, CDR2 SVGEGT. The CDR3 loop is CASSYPRDRVSYEQYF. CDR3 nucleotide sequence: TGTGCCAGCAGTTACCCCCGAGACAGGGTTTCCTACGAGCAGTACTTC.

The chain combines TRBV4-1 with TRBJ2-5; D unresolved. V dropped 2 bases and J dropped 1 base, with 14 bases sitting between them. The CDR3 loop spans 16 amino acids. Germline V gene lookup returns CDR1 MGHRA and CDR2 YSYEKL. CDR3 in DNA: TGCGCCAGCAGCCAATTTCTAGGGATTTCCCAAGAGACCCAGTACTTC. This translates into CASSQFLGISQETQYF.

The genes are TRBV21-1 and TRBJ1-4. TRBV21-1 is assigned pseudogene status. The length of the CDR3 is 13 residues. The CDR3 is CASQTGSWEKLFF. In nucleotides, the CDR3 is TGTGCCAGCCAAACTGGGTCGTGGGAAAAACTGTTTTTT.

In this sample, this clonotype turned up a few times. The rearrangement links TRBV12-3 or TRBV12-4 to TRBJ2-3; D gene uncertain. V dropped 11 bases and J dropped 2 bases, with 14 bases sitting between them. This CDR3 has 13 residues. In DNA form, the CDR3 reads TGTGCCTTGCGGTCCGGATCCACAGATACGCAGTATTTT. It translates to CALRSGSTDTQYF.

The chain joins TRBV20-1 to TRBJ2-4; TRBD2 matches at 7 bases. The CDR3 loop spans 19 amino acids. The germline V gene has CDR1 DFQATT and CDR2 SNEGSKA (reference sequence). The trim removed 0 bases at V and 3 bases at J, leaving 17 bases unmatched. The CDR3 reads CSARDLDGGGWLDKNIQYF. For the CDR3, the DNA is TGCAGTGCTAGAGATCTTGATGGGGGGGGGTGGTTGGACAAAAACATTCAGTACTTC.

The chain combines TRBV7-2 with TRBJ2-4; TRBD1 matches at 7 bases. The J call may not be correct, given that the DNA end is closer to TRBJ2-7. CDR1 is SGHTA and CDR2 is FQGNSA in the germline V gene. This CDR3 spans 15 amino acids. DNA for the CDR3: TGTGCCAGCAGCGGCCGACAGGGAACAGCCTACGAGCAGTACTTC. This sequence encodes CASSGRQGTAYEQYF.

This clonotype was recorded a few times. V is TRBV7-8 and J is TRBJ2-7, with D unclear. CDR3 length equals 19 residues. Germline V gene sequence: CDR1 SGHVS, CDR2 FQNEAQ. Trimming removed 5 bases at V and 2 bases at J, with 28 bases between. This CDR3 reads CASSLPRYNLGIQTYEQYF. The CDR3 coding sequence is TGTGCCAGCAGCCTTCCCCGCTATAACCTAGGAATCCAAACCTACGAGCAGTACTTC.

V and J are TRBV20-1 and TRBJ2-3; D might be TRBD1 or TRBD2, each matching 5 bases. Trimming took off 5 bases at V and 4 bases at J, with 10 bases between the two ends. Germline V gene sequence: CDR1 DFQATT, CDR2 SNEGSKA (reference sequence). The CDR3 contains 12 residues. The CDR3 bases are TGCAGTGCTGTACGGGGCGCAGATACGCAGTATTTT. Translation gives CSAVRGADTQYF.

The chain couples TRBV20-1 to TRBJ1-2, with 9 nucleotides matching TRBD1. From germline, CDR1 is DFQATT and CDR2 SNEGSKA (reference sequence). V was clipped by 6 bases and J by 4 bases; unmatched bases: 27. The CDR3 is 20 amino acids. The chain's CDR3 is CSATPAGTGPNPTLGYGYTF. In DNA, the CDR3 is TGCAGTGCCACTCCGGCCGGGACAGGGCCAAACCCCACACTAGGCTATGGCTACACCTTC.

This clonotype was found a few times. The rearrangement links TRBV20-1 to TRBJ2-3; 7 bases agree with TRBD1. This CDR3 spans 15 amino acids. V shed 2 bases, J shed 1 base, and the junction held 6 bases outside the gene matches. CDR1 DFQATT and CDR2 SNEGSKA come from the germline V gene (reference sequence). CDR3 sequence reads: CSARSKGQGTDTQYF. CDR3 nucleotide sequence: TGCAGTGCTAGATCTAAAGGACAGGGCACAGATACGCAGTATTTT.

This clonotype was counted a few times. The genes are TRBV28 and TRBJ2-7; D is unresolved. This CDR3 contains 14 residues. V lost 3 bases and J lost 3, with 12 bases in between. Germline values: CDR1 MDHEN, CDR2 SYDVKM. The chain's CDR3 is CASSFLGGYYEQYF. The DNA of the CDR3 is TGTGCCAGCAGTTTCTTGGGCGGTTACTACGAGCAGTACTTC.

The genes are TRBV28 and TRBJ1-6; 7 bases are a match to TRBD1. CDR1 and CDR2 (germline): MDHEN, SYDVKM. Trimming cost V 6 bases and J 0 bases; bases outside gene matches: 5. This CDR3 comprises 16 residues. The chain's CDR3 is CASRAGGASYNSPLHF. The CDR3 nucleotides are TGTGCCAGCAGGGCAGGGGGGGCCTCCTATAATTCACCCCTCCACTTT.

This chain links TRBV29-1 with TRBJ2-1; TRBD1 matches at 9 bases. With V trimmed by 5 bases and J by 3 bases, 8 bases remained unmatched. This CDR3 contains 15 residues. CDR1 and CDR2 (germline): SQVTM, ANQGSEA. CDR3 sequence: CSVRTGALNYNEQFF. The CDR3 coding sequence is TGCAGCGTTCGGACAGGGGCTCTTAACTACAATGAGCAGTTCTTC.

This sequence joins TRBV19 and TRBJ2-7; D is uncertain. Germline CDR1 is LNHDA and CDR2 is SQIVND (reference sequence). The V end lost 5 bases, the J end lost 0 bases, and 8 bases lay between the germline ends. The CDR3 covers 13 residues. CDR3: CASSQVNSYEQYF. The CDR3 bases are TGTGCCAGTAGTCAGGTTAACTCCTACGAGCAGTACTTC.

The rearrangement links TRBV29-1 to TRBJ2-3; TRBD2 might be the D (5 bases). This CDR3 spans 16 amino acids. The germline V gene encodes CDR1 SQVTM and CDR2 ANQGSEA. V dropped 1 base and J dropped 4 bases, with 18 bases sitting between them. This chain's CDR3 is CSVEGSWGDAPDTQYF. The CDR3 DNA is TGCAGCGTTGAAGGTTCGTGGGGAGACGCCCCAGATACGCAGTATTTT.

The V call is TRBV20-1, the J call TRBJ2-1, with D unresolved. CDR1 and CDR2 (germline): DFQATT, SNEGSKA (reference sequence). The CDR3 totals 13 residues. Trimming stripped 2 bases from V and 7 bases from J, with 12 bases between. In DNA form, the CDR3 reads TGCAGTGCTAGAATGCCAACCATGAATGAGCAGTTCTTC. Translated: CSARMPTMNEQFF.

This clonotype occurred a few times. The chain is built from TRBV4-3 and TRBJ2-4, with TRBD2 matching over 10 bases. The DNA end is more similar to TRBJ2-5, so the J call may be wrong. This CDR3 is built from 17 residues. Germline V gives CDR1 LGHNA, CDR2 YSLEER. The DNA of the CDR3 is TGCGCCAGCAGCCAAGCACTAGCGGGGAATGTGAGAGAGACCCAGTACTTC. It yields the protein CASSQALAGNVRETQYF.

V gene TRBV7-2 combines with J gene TRBJ1-4; 7 bases align to TRBD1. V lost 4 bases to trimming and J lost 11 bases; unmatched junction nucleotides: 7. The length of the CDR3 is 13 residues. Germline lookup yields CDR1 SGHTA and CDR2 FQGNSA. CDR3 region: CASSWTGPGKLFF. CDR3 nucleotides: TGTGCCAGCAGCTGGACAGGTCCAGGGAAACTGTTTTTT.

The chain is built from TRBV5-6 and TRBJ2-1, with D tentatively TRBD2 (6 bases). Germline CDR1 reads SGHDT; CDR2 reads YYEEEE. The CDR3 contains 15 residues. Trimming cost V 0 bases and J 6 bases, with 13 bases left between them. CDR3 nucleotide sequence: TGTGCCAGCAGCTTGGGGGGGGTGCGATCCAATGAGCAGTTCTTC. As protein: CASSLGGVRSNEQFF.

This chain connects TRBV4-3 to TRBJ2-4, with TRBD1 as a possible D gene (5 bases). The J call may be in error: the DNA end matches TRBJ2-7 better. The CDR3 is 14 amino acids. In germline, CDR1 is LGHNA, CDR2 YSLEER. The CDR3 DNA is TGCGCCAGCAGCCAATACAGGAAGGTCGACGAGCAGTACTTC. This gives the protein CASSQYRKVDEQYF.

This clonotype was observed a few times. CDR3 protein: CSVVGQGSNEQYF. CDR3 DNA: TGCAGCGTTGTAGGACAGGGTTCGAACGAGCAGTACTTC. The rearrangement uses TRBV29-1 and TRBJ2-5, with TRBD1 identical over 8 bases. The DNA end is a closer match to TRBJ2-7, so the J assignment may be wrong. This CDR3 comprises 13 residues. Germline CDR1 and CDR2: SQVTM and ANQGSEA.

The genes are TRBV18 and TRBJ2-7, with D perhaps TRBD2 (5 bases). Germline values: CDR1 KGHSH, CDR2 LQKENI. Trimming cost V 3 bases and J 2 bases, with 11 bases left between them. The CDR3 spans 14 residues. Here the CDR3 DNA reads TGTGCCAGCTCACCGCCGGCTAGCACCTACGAGCAGTACTTC. Translated: CASSPPASTYEQYF.

The V and J genes are TRBV28 and TRBJ2-5; the D gene is possibly TRBD2 (5 bases). The V end was cut by 7 bases, the J end by 0 bases, with 9 bases between. In germline, CDR1 is MDHEN, CDR2 SYDVKM. This CDR3 spans 13 amino acids. The CDR3 here is CASTHGDQETQYF. In DNA, the CDR3 is TGTGCCAGCACCCACGGGGACCAAGAGACCCAGTACTTC.

The gene calls are TRBV7-2 and TRBJ2-3; tentative D call: TRBD2 (5 bases). This CDR3 contains 17 residues. V lost 6 bases to trimming and J lost 1 base, with 20 bases between them. Germline-derived CDR1 and CDR2 are SGHTA and FQGNSA. In DNA form, the CDR3 reads TGTGCCAGCAGTCCTGGATCGGGGTGGGGAGGCACAGATACGCAGTATTTT. It codes for CASSPGSGWGGTDTQYF.

The chain employs TRBV4-2 and TRBJ2-1; 7 nucleotides match TRBD2. This CDR3 is 17 amino acids long. Germline assignment: CDR1 LGHNA and CDR2 YNFKEQ. The V segment lost 0 bases and the J segment 1 base; nucleotides outside the gene matches: 6. The CDR3: CASSQDPDGGSYNEQFF. CDR3 in DNA: TGTGCCAGCAGCCAAGATCCTGACGGGGGGTCCTACAATGAGCAGTTCTTC.